The clone carrying this TCR beta chain was recorded many times. Its cognate antigen is unknown. These data belong to a study of early T cells in non-severe SARS-CoV-2 infection. Study conclusions and caveats: Database matching using VDJdb favored anti-spike CD8 responses, with private and CD4 specificities left missing.

V was clipped by 0 bases and J by 0 bases, with 10 bases between them. The V gene's germline CDR1 is SGDLS and CDR2 YYNGEE. CDR3 length equals 15 residues. Each cDNA molecule carried a unique molecular identifier. MiXCR was run by TCRdb on the 5' RACE reads, yielding one entry per CDR3 protein. The table includes 35,000 to 55,000 distinct CDR3 sequences, 11% detected once. The receptor comes from an adult who was a healthcare worker with PCR-confirmed SARS-CoV-2 infection or an uninfected control (not recorded which). The sample taken for sequencing was whole blood. The chain combines TRBV9 with TRBJ2-7, with D perhaps TRBD2 (6 bases). In nucleotides, the CDR3 is TGTGCCAGCAGCGTAGGGATCGGGAGCTCCTACGAGCAGTACTTC. It yields the protein CASSVGIGSSYEQYF.